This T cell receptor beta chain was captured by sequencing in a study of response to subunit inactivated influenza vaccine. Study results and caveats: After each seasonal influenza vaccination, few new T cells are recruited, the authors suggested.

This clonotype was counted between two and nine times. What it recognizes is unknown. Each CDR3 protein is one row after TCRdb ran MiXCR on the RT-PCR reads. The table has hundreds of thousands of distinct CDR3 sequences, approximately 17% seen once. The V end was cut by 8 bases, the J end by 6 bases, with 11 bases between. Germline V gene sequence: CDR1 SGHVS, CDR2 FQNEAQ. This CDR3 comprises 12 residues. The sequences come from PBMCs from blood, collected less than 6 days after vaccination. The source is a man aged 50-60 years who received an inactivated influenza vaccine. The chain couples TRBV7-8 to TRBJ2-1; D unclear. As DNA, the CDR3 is TGTGCCAGCGGAAGTCCAGGCAATGAGCAGTTCTTC. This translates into CASGSPGNEQFF. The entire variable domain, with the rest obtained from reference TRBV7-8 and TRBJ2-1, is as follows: GAGVSQSPRYKVAKRGQDVALRCDPISGHVSLFWYQQALGQGPEFLTYFQNEAQLDKSGLPSDRFFAERPEGSVSTLKIQRTQQEDSAVYLCASGSPGNEQFFGPGTRLTVL.